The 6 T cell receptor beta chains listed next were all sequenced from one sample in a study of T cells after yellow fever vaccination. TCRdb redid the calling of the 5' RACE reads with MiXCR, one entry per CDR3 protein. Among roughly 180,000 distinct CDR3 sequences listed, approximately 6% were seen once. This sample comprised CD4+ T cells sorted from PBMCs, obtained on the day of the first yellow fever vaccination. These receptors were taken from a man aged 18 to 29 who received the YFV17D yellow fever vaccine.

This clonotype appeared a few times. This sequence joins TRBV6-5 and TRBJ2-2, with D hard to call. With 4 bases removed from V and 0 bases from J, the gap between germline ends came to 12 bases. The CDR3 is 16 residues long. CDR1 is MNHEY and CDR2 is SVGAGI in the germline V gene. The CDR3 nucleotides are TGTGCCAGCAGTTTCTCGATGGTCGCGAACACCGGGGAGCTGTTTTTT. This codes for CASSFSMVANTGELFF.

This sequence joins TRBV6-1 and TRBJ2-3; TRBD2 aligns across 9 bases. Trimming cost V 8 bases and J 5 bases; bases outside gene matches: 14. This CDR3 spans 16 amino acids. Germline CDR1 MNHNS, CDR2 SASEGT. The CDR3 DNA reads TGTGCCAGCGGCCCTCGGGCGGGGGGGCCTCAAGATACGCAGTATTTT. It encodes CASGPRAGGPQDTQYF.

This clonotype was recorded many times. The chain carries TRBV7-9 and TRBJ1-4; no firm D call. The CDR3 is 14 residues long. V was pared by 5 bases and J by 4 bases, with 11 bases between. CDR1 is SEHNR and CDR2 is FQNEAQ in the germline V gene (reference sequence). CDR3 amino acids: CASSRISINEKLFF. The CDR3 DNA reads TGTGCCAGCAGCAGGATTAGTATTAATGAAAAACTGTTTTTT.

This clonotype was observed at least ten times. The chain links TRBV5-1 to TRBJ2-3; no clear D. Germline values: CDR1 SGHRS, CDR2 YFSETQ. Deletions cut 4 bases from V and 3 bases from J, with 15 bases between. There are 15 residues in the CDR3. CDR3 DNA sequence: TGCGCCAGCAGCACCACCCCGACCCTAACAGATACGCAGTATTTT. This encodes CASSTTPTLTDTQYF.

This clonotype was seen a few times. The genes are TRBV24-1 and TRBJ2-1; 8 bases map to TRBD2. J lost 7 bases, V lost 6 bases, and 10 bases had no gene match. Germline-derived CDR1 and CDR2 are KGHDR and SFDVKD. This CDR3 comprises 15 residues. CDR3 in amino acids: CATSPRLAGSNEQFF. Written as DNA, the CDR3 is TGTGCCACCAGTCCCCGGCTAGCGGGTTCTAATGAGCAGTTCTTC.

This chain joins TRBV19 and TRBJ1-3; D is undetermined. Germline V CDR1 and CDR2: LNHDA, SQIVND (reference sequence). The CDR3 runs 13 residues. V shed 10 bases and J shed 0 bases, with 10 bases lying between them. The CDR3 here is CATSVRSGNTIYF. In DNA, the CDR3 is TGTGCCACCTCGGTCCGCTCTGGAAACACCATATATTTT.